Given below is one TCR beta chain in context. Its antigen is as yet unknown. This record belongs to a study of cytomegalovirus exposure and HLA in healthy donors. Study-level results: According to the study, 150 to 200 TCR beta chains were cytomegalovirus-associated. Reported performance of the classifier showed diagnosis of cytomegalovirus status with high specificity and sensitivity. That first-cohort TCR clusters tended to co-occur in the approximately 120 validation repertoires was found in a later analysis.

Germline CDR1 and CDR2: SEHNR and FQNEAQ (reference sequence). CDR3 size: 17 residues. V lost 1 base, J lost 1 base, and 16 bases lay in between. Sequencing was performed with immunoSEQ multiplex PCR; in TCRdb, only in-frame clones are kept and a portion is missing. The data contain 150,000 to 180,000 clones, approximately 86% of them singletons. The TCR sequence derives from a man aged 18 to 30 in good health and CMV-seropositive. This chain links TRBV7-9 with TRBJ2-5; tentatively, D is TRBD1 (6 bases). Sequenced: PBMCs. CDR3 sequence reads: CASSLVPPDRTQETQYF. CDR3 coding DNA: TGTGCCAGCAGCTTAGTCCCTCCCGACAGGACCCAAGAGACCCAGTACTTC.